This entry lists 24 T cell receptor beta chains sequenced from one sample in a study of response to subunit inactivated influenza vaccine. Each CDR3 protein gets one entry after TCRdb re-called the RT-PCR reads with MiXCR. There are about 520,000 distinct CDR3 sequences in the sample; less than 30% occur only once, and approximately 2% lies in the top ten. Sequencing used CD4+ T cells sorted from PBMCs, obtained less than 6 days after vaccination. All receptors come from a middle-aged man who received an inactivated influenza vaccine.

The rearrangement links TRBV7-2 to TRBJ2-2, with TRBD2 matching 12 bases. Germline CDR1 and CDR2: SGHTA and FQGNSA. The V segment lost 5 bases and the J segment 8 bases; nucleotides outside the gene matches: 9. The CDR3 totals 16 residues. In DNA, the CDR3 is TGTGCCAGCAGCCTAACTAGCGGGAGGCTGGAAGGGGAGCTGTTTTTT. This codes for CASSLTSGRLEGELFF.

This clonotype has only a few counts. V gene TRBV12-3 or TRBV12-4 combines with J gene TRBJ1-4, with TRBD1 identical over 7 bases. The CDR3 runs to 15 residues. The ends lost 3 bases at V and 4 bases at J; junction bases unmatched: 5. The CDR3 region is CASSFSTGSNEKLFF. CDR3 coding DNA: TGTGCCAGCAGTTTTTCGACAGGGAGTAATGAAAAACTGTTTTTT.

The genes are TRBV6-2 or TRBV6-3 and TRBJ2-5; TRBD2 agrees at 8 bases. In germline, CDR1 is MNHEY, CDR2 SVGEGT. V was pared by 8 bases and J by 6 bases, with 8 bases of the junction left unmatched. This CDR3 is 13 amino acids long. In DNA, the CDR3 is TGTGCCAGCGGGGTAGCGGGGTCACAGACCCAGTACTTC. It encodes CASGVAGSQTQYF.

Only a few counts were recorded for this clonotype. J is TRBJ2-5 and V is TRBV20-1; D possibly corresponds to TRBD2 (5 bases). The V gene's germline CDR1 is DFQATT and CDR2 SNEGSKA (reference sequence). Between the trimmed V and J ends, which lost 3 bases and 3 bases, there was a span of 11 bases. This CDR3 region has 13 residues. In DNA, the CDR3 is TGCAGTGCTAGGAATATGGGAGAAGAGACCCAGTACTTC. Its protein product is CSARNMGEETQYF.

V gene TRBV3-1 combines with J gene TRBJ2-7; 14 bases are a match to TRBD2. This CDR3 is 17 amino acids long. The V and J ends lost 0 bases and 6 bases, in that order; junction bases with no gene match: 7. Per the germline V gene, CDR1 is LGHDT and CDR2 is YNNKEL (reference sequence). CDR3 nucleotide sequence: TGTGCCAGCAGCCAAGAGACGGGGACTAGCGGGAGTTCCGAGCAGTACTTC. It encodes CASSQETGTSGSSEQYF.

The chain links TRBV7-6 to TRBJ2-5; 7 bases are a match to TRBD1. Per germline, CDR1 SGHVS and CDR2 FNYEAQ. J gave up 5 bases and V 1 base, and 13 bases lay outside the gene matches. The CDR3 is 17 amino acids. CDR3 in amino acids: CASSLDIAGQEPETQYF. CDR3 nucleotide sequence: TGTGCCAGCAGCTTAGATATCGCTGGACAGGAGCCGGAGACCCAGTACTTC.

CDR3 protein: CASSQDHRGRGNSPLHF. The CDR3, as DNA: TGCGCCAGCAGCCAAGACCACAGGGGGCGAGGTAATTCACCCCTCCACTTT. V and J are TRBV4-3 and TRBJ1-6; 9 nucleotides align to TRBD1. V gave up 0 bases and J gave up 6 bases; unmatched junction bases: 6. Germline V gene lookup returns CDR1 LGHNA and CDR2 YSLEER. The CDR3 has 17 residues.

The V call is TRBV4-2, the J call TRBJ2-2; no firm D call. This CDR3 is built from 15 residues. Germline V lookup: CDR1 LGHNA, CDR2 YNFKEQ. The germline V and J ends were trimmed by 1 base and 3 bases, with 9 bases remaining between them. This CDR3 reads CASSQAAGYTGELFF. DNA of the CDR3: TGTGCCAGCAGCCAAGCGGCCGGCTACACCGGGGAGCTGTTTTTT.

Concerning this clonotype itself: A much larger clone sits a single nucleotide away, making a read error possible. The chain employs TRBV12-3 or TRBV12-4 and TRBJ2-5; D is unresolved. V shed 2 bases and J shed 3 bases, with 4 bases lying between them. The CDR3 is 12 residues long. CDR3 nucleotide sequence: TGTGCCAGCAGTTTAATGAAAGAGACCCAGTACTTC. Protein: CASSLMKETQYF.

The sample holds a few counts of this clonotype. The chain links TRBV29-1 to TRBJ2-3; TRBD1 might be the D (6 bases). CDR3 size: 10 residues. V gave up 2 bases and J gave up 11 bases, with 8 bases separating them. Germline lookup yields CDR1 SQVTM and CDR2 ANQGSEA. The CDR3 is CSVELGGQYF. The DNA for the CDR3 is TGCAGCGTTGAATTAGGGGGGCAGTATTTT.

This clonotype was detected only a few times. The V call is TRBV5-1, the J call TRBJ2-1; 14 nucleotides line up with TRBD2. The germline gives CDR1 SGHRS, CDR2 YFSETQ. With V trimmed by 3 bases and J by 5 bases, 4 bases remained unmatched. The CDR3 spans 16 residues. The CDR3 nucleotides are TGCGCCAGCAGCTGGAGGACTAGCGGGAGGAACAATGAGCAGTTCTTC. Its translation: CASSWRTSGRNNEQFF.

The sample holds a few counts of this clonotype. The chain recombines TRBV7-3 with TRBJ1-1, with unresolved D. Per germline, CDR1 SGHTA and CDR2 FQGTGA. CDR3 length equals 13 residues. V was pared by 3 bases and J by 5 bases, with 10 bases between. DNA of the CDR3: TGTGCCAGCAGCTTTCAAGCGGGGACTGAAGCTTTCTTT. Residues: CASSFQAGTEAFF.

The gene calls are TRBV7-9 and TRBJ1-6; the D gene is possibly TRBD1 (5 bases). This CDR3 contains 14 residues. The germline CDR1 and CDR2 sequences are SEHNR and FQNEAQ (reference sequence). V dropped 8 bases and J dropped 5 bases, with 13 bases sitting between them. CDR3: CASGRDENNSPLHF. The CDR3 DNA is TGTGCCAGCGGGCGGGACGAAAATAATTCACCCCTCCACTTT.

The chain employs TRBV12-3 or TRBV12-4 and TRBJ2-1; TRBD2 agrees at 10 bases. Trimming at V came to 6 bases and at J to 9 bases, leaving 14 bases not matched to a gene. This CDR3 comprises 16 residues. The CDR3, as DNA: TGTGCCAGCAGCCCACCTAGCGGGGGAAGGGTCGTTGAGCAGTTCTTC. It codes for CASSPPSGGRVVEQFF.

This clonotype was detected only a few times. The V call is TRBV24-1, the J call TRBJ2-3; maybe TRBD1 (5 bases). The CDR3 runs to 16 residues. Trimming cost V 1 base and J 5 bases, with 15 bases left between them. Germline loops: CDR1 KGHDR, CDR2 SFDVKD. CDR3 sequence reads: CATSDFGFQGGDTQYF. CDR3 in DNA: TGTGCCACCAGTGATTTTGGCTTCCAGGGTGGAGATACGCAGTATTTT.

This clonotype turned up a few times. This sequence joins TRBV11-2 and TRBJ2-7; 11 bases line up with TRBD1. V shed 0 bases and J 0 bases; nucleotides not matched to a gene: 10. The germline V gene encodes CDR1 SGHAT and CDR2 FQNNGV. CDR3 length: 19 residues. Written as DNA, the CDR3 is TGTGCCAGCAGCTTAGAGACCGGGACAGGGGGGGACTACTCCTACGAGCAGTACTTC. Protein: CASSLETGTGGDYSYEQYF.

As DNA, the CDR3 is TGTGCCAGCAGCATGGGCTTCGGGAACACTGAAGCTTTCTTT. Amino acid sequence: CASSMGFGNTEAFF. The rearrangement joins TRBV3-1 to TRBJ1-1; D gene ambiguous. V was trimmed by 5 bases and J by 1 base, leaving 11 bases between them. In germline, CDR1 is LGHDT, CDR2 YNNKEL (reference sequence). The CDR3 runs to 14 residues. Using reference TRBV3-1 and TRBJ1-1 for the parts outside the CDR3, the full variable domain is DTAVSQTPKYLVTQMGNDKSIKCEQNLGHDTMYWYKQDSKKFLKIMFSYNNKELIINETVPNRFSPKSPDKAHLNLHINSLELGDSAVYFCASSMGFGNTEAFFGQGTRLTVV.

There are a few counts of this clonotype. The chain employs TRBV7-9 and TRBJ1-4; a weak D match, TRBD1 (5 bases). Looked up from germline, CDR1 is SEHNR and CDR2 is FQNEAQ (reference sequence). The CDR3 runs to 15 residues. V was clipped by 5 bases and J by 4 bases, with 14 bases between them. The CDR3 coding sequence is TGTGCCAGCAGCCCCCCTGGGACCTTTAATGAAAAACTGTTTTTT. Its translation: CASSPPGTFNEKLFF.

The CDR3 nucleotides read TGTGCCAGCAGCTTAGCAGGGTCGGGGCTAGCGGGGACTTCCCCCTACGAGCAGTACTTC. Its translation: CASSLAGSGLAGTSPYEQYF. The V gene is TRBV7-9, the J gene TRBJ2-7; 9 bases line up with TRBD2. The ends lost 0 bases at V and 2 bases at J; junction bases unmatched: 17. Germline V gene sequence: CDR1 SEHNR, CDR2 FQNEAQ (reference sequence). CDR3 length: 20 amino acids. The full variable domain, in which reference TRBV7-9 and TRBJ2-7 provide the parts outside the CDR3, is DTGVSQNPRHKITKRGQNVTFRCDPISEHNRLYWYRQTLGQGPEFLTYFQNEAQLEKSRLLSDRFSAERPKGSFSTLEIQRTEQGDSAMYLCASSLAGSGLAGTSPYEQYFGPGTRLTVT.

The V gene is TRBV20-1, the J gene TRBJ2-7; TRBD2 matches at 7 bases. This CDR3 spans 14 amino acids. V dropped 3 bases and J dropped 9; count of bases not matched to a gene: 14. Germline V CDR1 and CDR2: DFQATT, SNEGSKA (reference sequence). The CDR3 nucleotides read TGCAGTGCTAGTAGGAGCGGGATTGAAGCTGGGCAGTACTTC. The encoded protein is CSASRSGIEAGQYF.

This clonotype has a handful of counts. This chain uses TRBV7-6 with TRBJ2-1; D is perhaps TRBD2 (5 bases). Germline CDR1 and CDR2: SGHVS and FNYEAQ. There are 15 residues in the CDR3. The V end lost 1 base, the J end lost 6 bases, and 13 bases lay between the germline ends. CDR3 in DNA: TGTGCCAGCAGCTTAGACCTACGTGGAGGCAATGAGCAGTTCTTC. Translation: CASSLDLRGGNEQFF.

This clonotype turned up a few times. The chain joins TRBV6-1 to TRBJ1-1, with 11 nucleotides matching TRBD1. Germline V gene sequence: CDR1 MNHNS, CDR2 SASEGT. This CDR3 has 14 residues. J gave up 5 bases and V 7 bases, and 6 bases lay outside the gene matches. The CDR3 is CASTLGQGGTEAFF. The CDR3 nucleotides are TGTGCCAGCACCCTGGGACAGGGGGGAACTGAAGCTTTCTTT.

The V call is TRBV20-1, the J call TRBJ2-1, with 8 bases aligning to TRBD2. The CDR3 spans 15 residues. Germline V gene lookup returns CDR1 DFQATT and CDR2 SNEGSKA (reference sequence). The ends lost 6 bases at V and 4 bases at J; junction bases unmatched: 11. The CDR3, as DNA: TGCAGTGCCCCCCCTGCGGGACTAGGTTACAATGAGCAGTTCTTC. Translated: CSAPPAGLGYNEQFF.

This clonotype was observed a few times. The genes are TRBV29-1 and TRBJ2-7, with unresolved D. The CDR3 totals 11 residues. Germline V lookup: CDR1 SQVTM, CDR2 ANQGSEA. V lost 4 bases to trimming and J lost 3 bases, with 7 bases between them. CDR3 nucleotides: TGCAGCGTTGGAGAGGTCTACGAGCAGTACTTC. Residues: CSVGEVYEQYF.